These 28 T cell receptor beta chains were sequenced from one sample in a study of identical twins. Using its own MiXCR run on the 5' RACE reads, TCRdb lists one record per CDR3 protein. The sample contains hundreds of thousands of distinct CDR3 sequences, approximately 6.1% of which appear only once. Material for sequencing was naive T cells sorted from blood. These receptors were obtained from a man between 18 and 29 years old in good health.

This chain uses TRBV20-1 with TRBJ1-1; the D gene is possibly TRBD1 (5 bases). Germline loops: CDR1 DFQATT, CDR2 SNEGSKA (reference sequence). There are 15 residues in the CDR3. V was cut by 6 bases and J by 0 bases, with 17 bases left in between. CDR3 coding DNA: TGCAGTGCCCAACCATCCCGGGGGGTGAACACTGAAGCTTTCTTT. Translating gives CSAQPSRGVNTEAFF.

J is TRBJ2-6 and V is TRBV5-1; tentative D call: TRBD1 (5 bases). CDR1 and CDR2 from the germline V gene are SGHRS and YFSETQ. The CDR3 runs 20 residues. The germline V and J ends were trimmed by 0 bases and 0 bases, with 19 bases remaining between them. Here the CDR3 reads CASSLAPTDLSLSGANVLTF. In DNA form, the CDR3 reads TGCGCCAGCAGCTTGGCCCCGACAGATCTTTCCCTCTCTGGGGCCAACGTCCTGACTTTC.

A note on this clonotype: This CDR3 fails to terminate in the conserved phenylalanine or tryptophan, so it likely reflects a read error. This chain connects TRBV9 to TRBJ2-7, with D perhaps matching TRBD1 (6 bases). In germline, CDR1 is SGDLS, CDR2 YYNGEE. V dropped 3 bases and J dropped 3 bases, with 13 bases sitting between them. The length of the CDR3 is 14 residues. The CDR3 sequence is CASSERDRHYEQYY. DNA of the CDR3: TGTGCCAGCAGCGAGAGAGACAGGCACTACGAGCAGTACTAC.

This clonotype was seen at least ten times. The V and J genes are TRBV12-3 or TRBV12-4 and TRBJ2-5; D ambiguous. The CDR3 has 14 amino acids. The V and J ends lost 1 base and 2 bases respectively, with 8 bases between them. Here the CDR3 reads CASSLVARQETQYF. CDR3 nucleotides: TGTGCCAGCAGTTTAGTGGCCAGACAAGAGACCCAGTACTTC.

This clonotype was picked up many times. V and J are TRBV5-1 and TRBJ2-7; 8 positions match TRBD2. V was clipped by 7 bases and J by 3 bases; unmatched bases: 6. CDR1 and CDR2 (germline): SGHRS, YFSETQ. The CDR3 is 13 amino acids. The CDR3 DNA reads TGCGCCAGCCATAGCGGGATAGGCTACGAGCAGTACTTC. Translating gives CASHSGIGYEQYF.

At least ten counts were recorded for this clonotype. CDR3 sequence reads: CSVATGELFF. The DNA of the CDR3 is TGCAGCGTTGCAACCGGGGAGCTGTTTTTT. The V and J genes are TRBV29-1 and TRBJ2-2; unclear D gene. Trimming left V 4 bases short and J 5 bases short, with 2 bases between. Per the germline V gene, CDR1 is SQVTM and CDR2 is ANQGSEA. The CDR3 spans 10 residues.

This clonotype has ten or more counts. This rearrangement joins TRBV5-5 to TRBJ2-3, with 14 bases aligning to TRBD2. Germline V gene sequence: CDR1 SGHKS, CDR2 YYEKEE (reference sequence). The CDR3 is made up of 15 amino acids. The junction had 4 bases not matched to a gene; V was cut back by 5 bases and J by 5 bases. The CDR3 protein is CASRTTSGRGDTQYF. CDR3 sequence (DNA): TGTGCCAGCAGAACGACTAGCGGGAGGGGAGATACGCAGTATTTT.

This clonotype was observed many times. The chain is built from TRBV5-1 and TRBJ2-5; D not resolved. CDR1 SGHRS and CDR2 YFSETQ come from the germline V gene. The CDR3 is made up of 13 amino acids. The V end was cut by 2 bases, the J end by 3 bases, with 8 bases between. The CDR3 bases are TGCGCCAGCAGCTTAGTAGAAGAAGAGACCCAGTACTTC. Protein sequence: CASSLVEEETQYF.

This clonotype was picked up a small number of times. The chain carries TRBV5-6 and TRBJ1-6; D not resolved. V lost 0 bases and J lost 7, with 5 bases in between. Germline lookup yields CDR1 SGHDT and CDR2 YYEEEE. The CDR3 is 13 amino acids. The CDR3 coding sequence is TGTGCCAGCAGCTTGGATACGAATTCACCCCTCCACTTT. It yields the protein CASSLDTNSPLHF.

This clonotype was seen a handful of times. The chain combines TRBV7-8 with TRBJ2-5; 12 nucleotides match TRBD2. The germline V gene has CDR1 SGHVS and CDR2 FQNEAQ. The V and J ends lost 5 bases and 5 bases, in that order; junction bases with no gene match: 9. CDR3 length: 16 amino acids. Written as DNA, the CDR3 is TGTGCCAGCAGCACGGGACTAGCGGGTTCCGGCGAGACCCAGTACTTC. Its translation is CASSTGLAGSGETQYF.

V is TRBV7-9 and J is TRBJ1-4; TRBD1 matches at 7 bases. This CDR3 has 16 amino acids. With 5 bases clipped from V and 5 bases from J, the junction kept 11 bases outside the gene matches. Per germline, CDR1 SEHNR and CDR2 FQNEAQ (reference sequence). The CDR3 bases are TGTGCCAGCAGCCTATTGACCGGGACAGTAAATGAAAAACTGTTTTTT. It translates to CASSLLTGTVNEKLFF.

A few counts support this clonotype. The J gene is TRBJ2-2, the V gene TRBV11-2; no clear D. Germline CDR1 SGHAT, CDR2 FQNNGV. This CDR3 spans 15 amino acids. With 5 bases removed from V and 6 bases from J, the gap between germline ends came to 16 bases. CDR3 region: CASSLLEPRSGELFF. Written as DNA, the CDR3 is TGTGCCAGCAGCCTCCTGGAGCCCCGGTCCGGGGAGCTGTTTTTT.

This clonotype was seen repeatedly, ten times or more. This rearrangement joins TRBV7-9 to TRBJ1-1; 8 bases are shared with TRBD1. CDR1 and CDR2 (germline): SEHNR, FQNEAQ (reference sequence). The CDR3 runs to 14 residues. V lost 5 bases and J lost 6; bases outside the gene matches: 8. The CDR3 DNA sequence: TGTGCCAGCAGCCACTGGACAGGGTTTGCTGAAGCTTTCTTT. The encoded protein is CASSHWTGFAEAFF.

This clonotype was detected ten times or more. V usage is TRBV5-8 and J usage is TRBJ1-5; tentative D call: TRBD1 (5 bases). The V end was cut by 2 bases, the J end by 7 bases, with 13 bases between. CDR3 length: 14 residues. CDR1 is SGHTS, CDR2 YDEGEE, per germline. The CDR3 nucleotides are TGTGCCAGCAGCTTCAAAGGGACTGGACAGCCCCAGCATTTT. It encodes CASSFKGTGQPQHF. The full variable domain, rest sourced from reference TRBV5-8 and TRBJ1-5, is EAGVTQSPTHLIKTRGQQATLRCSPISGHTSVYWYQQALGLGLQFLLWYDEGEERNRGNFPPRFSGRQFPNYSSELNVNALELEDSALYLCASSFKGTGQPQHFGDGTRLSIL.

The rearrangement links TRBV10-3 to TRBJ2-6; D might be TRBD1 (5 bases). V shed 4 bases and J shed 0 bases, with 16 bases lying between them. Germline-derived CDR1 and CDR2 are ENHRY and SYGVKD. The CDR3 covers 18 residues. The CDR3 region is CAISATKQVPSGANVLTF. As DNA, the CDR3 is TGTGCCATCAGTGCGACGAAACAGGTTCCCTCTGGGGCCAACGTCCTGACTTTC.

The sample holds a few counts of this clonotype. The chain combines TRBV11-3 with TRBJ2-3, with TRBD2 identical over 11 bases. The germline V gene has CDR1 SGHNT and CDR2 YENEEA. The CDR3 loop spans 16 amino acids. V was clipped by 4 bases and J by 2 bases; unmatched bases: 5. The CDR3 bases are TGTGCCAGCAGCTCCGGTAGCGGGAGGGACACAGATACGCAGTATTTT. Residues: CASSSGSGRDTDTQYF.

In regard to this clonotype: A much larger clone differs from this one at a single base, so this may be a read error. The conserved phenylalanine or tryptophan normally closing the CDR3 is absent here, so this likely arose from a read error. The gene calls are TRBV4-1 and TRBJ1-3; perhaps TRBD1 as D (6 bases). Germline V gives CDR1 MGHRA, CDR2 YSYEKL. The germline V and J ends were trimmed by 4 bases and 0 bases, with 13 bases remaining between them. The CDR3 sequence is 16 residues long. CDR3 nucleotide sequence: TGCGCCAGCAGCCCGCGAACAGGGAGCTCTGGAAACACCATATATGTT. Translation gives CASSPRTGSSGNTIYV.

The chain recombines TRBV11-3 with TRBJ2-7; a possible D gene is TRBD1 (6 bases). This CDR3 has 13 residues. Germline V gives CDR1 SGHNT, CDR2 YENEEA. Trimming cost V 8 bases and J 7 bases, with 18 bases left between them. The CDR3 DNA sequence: TGTGCCAGCGCGACAGGAGAGGTCAGGGAGCAGTACGTC. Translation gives CASATGEVREQYV.

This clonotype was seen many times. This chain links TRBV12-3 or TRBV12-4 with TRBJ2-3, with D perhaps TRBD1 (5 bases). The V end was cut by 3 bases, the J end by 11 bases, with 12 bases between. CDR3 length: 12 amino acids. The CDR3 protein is CASSFRDVGQYF. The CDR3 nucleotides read TGTGCCAGCAGTTTCAGGGATGTAGGGCAGTATTTT.

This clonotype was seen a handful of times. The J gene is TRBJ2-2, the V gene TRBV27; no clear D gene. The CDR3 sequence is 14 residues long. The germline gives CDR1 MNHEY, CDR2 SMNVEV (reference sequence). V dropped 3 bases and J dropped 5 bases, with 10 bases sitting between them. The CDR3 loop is CASSFADGTGELFF. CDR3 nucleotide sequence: TGTGCCAGCAGTTTCGCGGACGGTACCGGGGAGCTGTTTTTT.

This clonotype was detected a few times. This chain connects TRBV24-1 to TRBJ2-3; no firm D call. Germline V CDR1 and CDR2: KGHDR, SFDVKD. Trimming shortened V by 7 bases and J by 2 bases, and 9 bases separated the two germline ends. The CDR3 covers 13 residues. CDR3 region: CATREAYTDTQYF. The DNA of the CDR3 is TGTGCCACCAGGGAAGCCTACACAGATACGCAGTATTTT.

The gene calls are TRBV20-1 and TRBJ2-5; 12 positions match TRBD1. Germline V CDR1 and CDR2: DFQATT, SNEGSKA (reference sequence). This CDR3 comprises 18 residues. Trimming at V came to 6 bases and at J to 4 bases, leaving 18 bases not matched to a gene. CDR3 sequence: CSAKNAGTGGARGETQYF. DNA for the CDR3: TGCAGTGCGAAGAATGCCGGGACAGGGGGCGCAAGGGGAGAGACCCAGTACTTC.

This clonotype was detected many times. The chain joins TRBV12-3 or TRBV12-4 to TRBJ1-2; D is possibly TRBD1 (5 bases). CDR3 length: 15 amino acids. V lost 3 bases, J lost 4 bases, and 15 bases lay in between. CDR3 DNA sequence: TGTGCCAGCAGTTTGGTGCCAGGGACCCCCTATGGCTACACCTTC. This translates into CASSLVPGTPYGYTF.

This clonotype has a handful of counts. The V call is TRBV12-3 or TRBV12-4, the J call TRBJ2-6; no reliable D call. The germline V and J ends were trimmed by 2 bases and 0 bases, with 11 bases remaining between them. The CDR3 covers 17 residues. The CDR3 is CASSLTAHSSGANVLTF. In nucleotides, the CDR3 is TGTGCCAGCAGTTTAACCGCTCACAGCTCTGGGGCCAACGTCCTGACTTTC.

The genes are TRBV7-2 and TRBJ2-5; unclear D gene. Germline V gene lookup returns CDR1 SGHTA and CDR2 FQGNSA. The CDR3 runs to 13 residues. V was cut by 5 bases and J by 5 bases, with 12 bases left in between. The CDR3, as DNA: TGTGCCAGCAGCCTCCACCGAGCGGAGACCCAGTACTTC. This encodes CASSLHRAETQYF.

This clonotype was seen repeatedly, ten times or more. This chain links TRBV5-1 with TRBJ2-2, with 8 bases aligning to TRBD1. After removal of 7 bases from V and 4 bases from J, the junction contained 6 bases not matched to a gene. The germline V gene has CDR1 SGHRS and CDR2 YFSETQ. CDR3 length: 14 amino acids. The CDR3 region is CASVRDRFTGELFF. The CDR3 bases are TGCGCCAGCGTCCGGGACAGGTTCACCGGGGAGCTGTTTTTT.

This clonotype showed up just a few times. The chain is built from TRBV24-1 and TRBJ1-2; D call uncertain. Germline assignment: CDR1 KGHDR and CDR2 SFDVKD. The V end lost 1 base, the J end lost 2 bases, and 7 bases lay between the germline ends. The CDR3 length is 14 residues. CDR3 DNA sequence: TGTGCCACCAGTGATTTCACGGGGAACTATGGCTACACCTTC. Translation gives CATSDFTGNYGYTF.

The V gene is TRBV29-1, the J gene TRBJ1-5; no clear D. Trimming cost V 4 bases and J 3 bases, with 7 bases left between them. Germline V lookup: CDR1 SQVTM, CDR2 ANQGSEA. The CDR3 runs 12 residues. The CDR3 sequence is CSVGGTNQPQHF. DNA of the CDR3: TGCAGCGTTGGCGGAACCAATCAGCCCCAGCATTTT. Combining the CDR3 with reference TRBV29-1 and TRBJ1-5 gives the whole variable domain SAVISQKPSRDICQRGTSLTIQCQVDSQVTMMFWYRQQPGQSLTLIATANQGSEATYESGFVIDKFPISRPNLTFSTLTVSNMSPEDSSIYLCSVGGTNQPQHFGDGTRLSIL.